Below, 25 T cell receptor beta chains from the same sample are listed, as sequenced in a study of cytomegalovirus exposure and HLA in healthy donors (dated by TCRdb to about 2017). The library was produced with the immunoSEQ multiplex PCR assay. What TCRdb holds here is the immuneACCESS table cut down to in-frame rearrangements. Part of the clones is not present; checked against another copy, under half of the missing clones reflect an unresolved V gene, and the others are unexplained. In all, the sample holds some 110,000 clones, and around 88% of those were seen once. The leading ten clones occupy about 1.7% of the sample. What was sequenced was PBMCs. These TCRs come from a man between 18 and 29 years old in good health and CMV-seronegative.

A single count supports this clone. The chain recombines TRBV15 with TRBJ2-2; 12 positions agree with TRBD2. From germline, CDR1 is LNHNV and CDR2 YYDKDF (reference sequence). Trimming at V came to 0 bases and at J to 8 bases, leaving 4 bases not matched to a gene. The CDR3 spans 16 residues. The CDR3 here is CATSRDRLAGAGELFF. CDR3 in DNA: TGTGCCACCAGCAGAGATCGACTAGCGGGAGCGGGGGAGCTGTTTTTT. Full variable domain (rest looked up from reference TRBV15 and TRBJ2-2): DAMVIQNPRYQVTQFGKPVTLSCSQTLNHNVMYWYQQKSSQAPKLLFHYYDKDFNNEADTPDNFQSRRPNTSFCFLDIRSPGLGDTAMYLCATSRDRLAGAGELFFGEGSRLTVL.

The J gene is TRBJ1-2, the V gene TRBV19; a possible D gene is TRBD1 (6 bases). The germline CDR1 and CDR2 sequences are LNHDA and SQIVND (reference sequence). The V gene lost 10 bases and the J gene lost 1 base, with 13 bases spanning the gap. CDR3 size: 13 residues. CDR3 sequence reads: CATAGAYNYGYTF. The CDR3 nucleotides are TGTGCCACTGCGGGGGCGTATAACTATGGCTACACCTTC.

The chain carries TRBV6-5 and TRBJ2-7, with TRBD2 as a possible D gene (6 bases). The CDR3 runs to 15 residues. CDR1 and CDR2 (germline): MNHEY, SVGAGI. Trimming cost V 4 bases and J 4 bases, with 17 bases left between them. The CDR3, as DNA: TGTGCCAGCAGTTTGCAGCCTAGCGTTCAATACGAGCAGTACTTC. It codes for CASSLQPSVQYEQYF.

J is TRBJ2-7 and V is TRBV9, with TRBD2 as a possible D gene (6 bases). Per the germline V gene, CDR1 is SGDLS and CDR2 is YYNGEE. The CDR3 sequence is 15 residues long. V shed 4 bases and J shed 0 bases, with 14 bases lying between them. CDR3 amino acids: CASSPGVWSSYEQYF. The CDR3 DNA follows: TGTGCCAGCAGCCCGGGGGTCTGGAGCTCCTACGAGCAGTACTTC. Full variable domain (remainder filled in from reference TRBV9 and TRBJ2-7): DSGVTQTPKHLITATGQRVTLRCSPRSGDLSVYWYQQSLDQGLQFLIQYYNGEERAKGNILERFSAQQFPDLHSELNLSSLELGDSALYFCASSPGVWSSYEQYFGPGTRLTVT.

The chain employs TRBV5-8 and TRBJ1-2, with D perhaps TRBD1 (6 bases). V gave up 5 bases and J gave up 8 bases, with 16 bases separating them. CDR3 size: 13 residues. CDR1 is SGHTS, CDR2 YDEGEE, per germline. The CDR3, as DNA: TGTGCCAGCAGGACTATCAGGGGCCAAGGCTACACCTTC. Translation: CASRTIRGQGYTF.

The rearrangement links TRBV11-3 to TRBJ1-1; 7 bases line up with TRBD1. Germline V lookup: CDR1 SGHNT, CDR2 YENEEA. CDR3 size: 15 residues. Trimming cost V 4 bases and J 4 bases; bases outside gene matches: 9. The CDR3 sequence: CASSSKTGVGTEAFF. The CDR3 DNA reads TGTGCCAGCAGCTCCAAAACAGGGGTTGGCACTGAAGCTTTCTTT.

V and J are TRBV4-1 and TRBJ1-1, with D possibly being TRBD1 (5 bases). Germline V gene data show CDR1 as MGHRA and CDR2 as YSYEKL. There are 17 residues in the CDR3. Trimming shortened V by 0 bases and J by 1 base, and 15 bases separated the two germline ends. In DNA, the CDR3 is TGCGCCAGCAGCCAAGACGGTTTCGGGACTCCGAACACTGAAGCTTTCTTT. It codes for CASSQDGFGTPNTEAFF.

Note on this clone: This specimen includes other DNA sequences encoding the same CDR3. This chain joins TRBV28 and TRBJ2-7; TRBD1 might be the D (6 bases). This CDR3 is built from 12 residues. V gave up 2 bases and J gave up 4 bases, with 6 bases separating them. CDR1 and CDR2 from the germline V gene are MDHEN and SYDVKM. The CDR3 protein is CASSLRGYEQYF. The CDR3 DNA is TGTGCCAGCAGTTTAAGGGGGTACGAGCAGTACTTC.

The chain couples TRBV9 to TRBJ2-3; 8 nucleotides line up with TRBD2. The CDR3 has 15 amino acids. V trimming: 0 bases; J trimming: 5 bases; junction bases outside the gene matches: 5. Germline CDR1 is SGDLS and CDR2 is YYNGEE. The CDR3 nucleotides read TGTGCCAGCAGCGTAGGGGGAGCGGGAGAAGATACGCAGTATTTT. Its translation is CASSVGGAGEDTQYF.

The chain carries TRBV2 and TRBJ2-7, with D maybe TRBD1 (6 bases). The V end lost 5 bases, the J end lost 5 bases, and 19 bases lay between the germline ends. The CDR3 has 15 residues. Germline values: CDR1 SNHLY, CDR2 FYNNEI. The CDR3 nucleotides are TGTGCCAGCAGTCCCACTGTGAACAGGGACCACGAGCAGTACTTC. Protein: CASSPTVNRDHEQYF.

The V call is TRBV11-3, the J call TRBJ2-7; 11 bases map to TRBD2. In germline, CDR1 is SGHNT, CDR2 YENEEA. The junction had 4 bases not matched to a gene; V was cut back by 5 bases and J by 4 bases. The CDR3 spans 14 residues. CDR3 bases: TGTGCCAGCAGCCCAGGGACTAGCGGTTACGAGCAGTACTTC. It specifies CASSPGTSGYEQYF.

The CDR3 coding sequence is TGTGCCAGCAGTTCAGGCACGCTAAACTATGGCTACACCTTC. It translates to CASSSGTLNYGYTF. This chain connects TRBV27 to TRBJ1-2; no clear D. V was clipped by 4 bases and J by 2 bases, with 11 bases between them. This CDR3 is 14 amino acids long. The germline gives CDR1 MNHEY, CDR2 SMNVEV (reference sequence).

The chain joins TRBV7-8 to TRBJ2-2; TRBD1 aligns across 7 bases. Trimming took 1 base from V and 5 from J; bases not matched to a gene: 7. The V gene's germline CDR1 is SGHVS and CDR2 FQNEAQ. The CDR3 is made up of 16 amino acids. The DNA of the CDR3 is TGTGCCAGCAGCTTAGTATTGGGACAGTCGACCGGGGAGCTGTTTTTT. Translated: CASSLVLGQSTGELFF.

In its sample, this clone was seen once. This chain connects TRBV27 to TRBJ1-2, with 7 bases identical to TRBD1. This CDR3 region has 13 residues. After removal of 5 bases from V and 4 bases from J, the junction contained 4 bases not matched to a gene. Per the germline V gene, CDR1 is MNHEY and CDR2 is SMNVEV (reference sequence). The CDR3 region is CASSMGQIYGYTF. The CDR3, as DNA: TGTGCCAGCAGTATGGGACAGATCTATGGCTACACCTTC.

The V gene is TRBV7-6, the J gene TRBJ2-2; TRBD2 matches at 8 bases. J lost 2 bases, V lost 3 bases, and 5 bases had no gene match. CDR1 and CDR2 from the germline V gene are SGHVS and FNYEAQ. The CDR3 sequence is 16 residues long. CDR3 sequence (DNA): TGTGCCAGCAGCTTGGACGCGGGGGGAAACACCGGGGAGCTGTTTTTT. Residues: CASSLDAGGNTGELFF.

The J gene is TRBJ1-1, the V gene TRBV7-9; D is unresolved. Germline V gene sequence: CDR1 SEHNR, CDR2 FQNEAQ (reference sequence). V was cut by 1 base and J by 5 bases, with 8 bases left in between. The CDR3 runs to 13 residues. The chain's CDR3 is CASSLDLRTEAFF. The CDR3 region has the DNA TGTGCCAGCAGCTTAGATCTGAGAACTGAAGCTTTCTTT.

This clone was found once. CDR3 nucleotide sequence: TGTGCCAGCAGCTTATCCAGTCCCTACGAGCAGTACTTC. It specifies CASSLSSPYEQYF. The rearrangement uses TRBV11-3 and TRBJ2-7; D call uncertain. Germline CDR1 is SGHNT and CDR2 is YENEEA. V lost 2 bases and J lost 2, with 7 bases in between. The length of the CDR3 is 13 residues.

The chain is built from TRBV19 and TRBJ2-1; TRBD2 matches at 8 bases. V shed 5 bases and J 8 bases; nucleotides not matched to a gene: 8. CDR3 length equals 14 residues. The V gene's germline CDR1 is LNHDA and CDR2 SQIVND (reference sequence). CDR3 bases: TGTGCCAGTAGTTTTATCAGCGGGAGTGATGAGCAGTTCTTC. It codes for CASSFISGSDEQFF. Full variable domain (remainder filled in from reference TRBV19 and TRBJ2-1): DGGITQSPKYLFRKEGQNVTLSCEQNLNHDAMYWYRQDPGQGLRLIYYSQIVNDFQKGDIAEGYSVSREKKESFPLTVTSAQKNPTAFYLCASSFISGSDEQFFGPGTRLTVL.

J is TRBJ1-2 and V is TRBV6-5, with TRBD1 matching 8 bases. Germline CDR1 MNHEY, CDR2 SVGAGI. This CDR3 has 14 residues. J was trimmed by 5 bases and V by 6 bases; bases with no gene match: 8. The DNA of the CDR3 is TGTGCCAGCAGGACGGACAGGGTTGGGTATGGCTACACCTTC. It is translated as CASRTDRVGYGYTF.

Only a few counts were recorded for this clone. The rearrangement links TRBV11-2 to TRBJ1-3; 8 bases fit TRBD1. V was pared by 1 base and J by 2 bases, with 1 base of the junction left unmatched. CDR3 length: 15 residues. CDR1 is SGHAT and CDR2 is FQNNGV in the germline V gene. CDR3: CASSLGTGTGNTIYF. The DNA for the CDR3 is TGTGCCAGCAGCTTAGGGACAGGGACTGGAAACACCATATATTTT.

The chain couples TRBV5-1 to TRBJ2-7, with 7 bases that match TRBD1. Germline V gene data show CDR1 as SGHRS and CDR2 as YFSETQ. The CDR3 is 15 amino acids. V lost 0 bases and J lost 5; bases outside the gene matches: 8. CDR3 DNA sequence: TGCGCCAGCAGCTTGGGACAGGGAAACGCTAACGAGCAGTACTTC. Translated: CASSLGQGNANEQYF.

V is TRBV6-5 and J is TRBJ1-3; TRBD1 is a possible D gene (6 bases). Germline V gives CDR1 MNHEY, CDR2 SVGAGI. This CDR3 spans 16 amino acids. V lost 4 bases and J lost 1, with 14 bases in between. CDR3 region: CASSLRTATSGNTIYF. The DNA of the CDR3 is TGTGCCAGCAGTTTAAGGACAGCAACTTCTGGAAACACCATATATTTT.

The rearrangement uses TRBV5-1 and TRBJ1-4, with 7 nucleotides matching TRBD1. Germline assignment: CDR1 SGHRS and CDR2 YFSETQ. This CDR3 contains 16 residues. V shed 2 bases and J 0 bases; nucleotides not matched to a gene: 4. The CDR3 region is CASSLTGAPTNEKLFF. CDR3 bases: TGCGCCAGCAGCTTAACAGGGGCTCCAACTAATGAAAAACTGTTTTTT.

This chain joins TRBV27 and TRBJ2-3; possible D gene TRBD2, 6 bases. Germline V gene sequence: CDR1 MNHEY, CDR2 SMNVEV (reference sequence). The CDR3 extends over 18 amino acids. V shed 6 bases and J shed 2 bases, with 24 bases lying between them. The CDR3 loop reads CASSPLAGLSVITDTQYF. The CDR3 DNA follows: TGTGCCAGCAGCCCCCTTGCGGGACTTTCGGTTATCACAGATACGCAGTATTTT.

The rearrangement joins TRBV9 to TRBJ1-6; TRBD1 matches 8 bases. The CDR3 extends over 15 amino acids. V gave up 3 bases and J gave up 10 bases; unmatched junction bases: 9. Germline CDR1 is SGDLS and CDR2 is YYNGEE. This CDR3 reads CASSEGAGGESPLHF. The CDR3 DNA follows: TGTGCCAGCAGCGAGGGGGCAGGGGGCGAATCACCCCTCCACTTT.